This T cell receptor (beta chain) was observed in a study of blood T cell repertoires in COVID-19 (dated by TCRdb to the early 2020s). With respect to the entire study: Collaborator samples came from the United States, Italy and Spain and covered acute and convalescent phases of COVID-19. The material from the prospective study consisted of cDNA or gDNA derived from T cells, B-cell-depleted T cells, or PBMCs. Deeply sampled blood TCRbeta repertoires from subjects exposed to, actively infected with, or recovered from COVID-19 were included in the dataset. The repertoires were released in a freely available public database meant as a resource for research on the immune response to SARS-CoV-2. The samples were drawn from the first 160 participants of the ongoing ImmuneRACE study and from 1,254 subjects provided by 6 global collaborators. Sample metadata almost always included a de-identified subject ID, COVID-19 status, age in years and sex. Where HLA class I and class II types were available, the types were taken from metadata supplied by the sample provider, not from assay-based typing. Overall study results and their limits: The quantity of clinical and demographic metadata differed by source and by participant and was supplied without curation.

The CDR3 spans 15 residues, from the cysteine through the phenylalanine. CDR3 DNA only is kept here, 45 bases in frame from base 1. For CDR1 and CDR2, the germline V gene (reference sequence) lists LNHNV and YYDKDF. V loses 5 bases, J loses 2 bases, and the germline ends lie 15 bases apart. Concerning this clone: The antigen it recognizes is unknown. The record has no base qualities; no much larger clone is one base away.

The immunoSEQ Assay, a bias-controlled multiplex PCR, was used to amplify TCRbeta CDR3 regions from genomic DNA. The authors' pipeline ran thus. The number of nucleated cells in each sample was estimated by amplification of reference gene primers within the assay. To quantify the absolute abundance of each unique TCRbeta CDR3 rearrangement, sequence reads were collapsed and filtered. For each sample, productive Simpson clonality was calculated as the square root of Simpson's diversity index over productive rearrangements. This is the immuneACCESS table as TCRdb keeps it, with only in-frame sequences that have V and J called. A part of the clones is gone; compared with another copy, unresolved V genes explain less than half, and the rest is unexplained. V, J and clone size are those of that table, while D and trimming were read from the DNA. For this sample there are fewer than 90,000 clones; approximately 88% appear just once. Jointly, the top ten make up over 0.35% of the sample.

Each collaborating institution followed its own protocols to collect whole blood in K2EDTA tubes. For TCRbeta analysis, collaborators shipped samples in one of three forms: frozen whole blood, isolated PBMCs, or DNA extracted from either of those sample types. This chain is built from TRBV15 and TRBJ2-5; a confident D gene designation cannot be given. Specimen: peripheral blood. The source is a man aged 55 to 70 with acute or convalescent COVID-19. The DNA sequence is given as TGTGCCACCAGCCCCGTTAGCAACTATCAAGAGACCCAGTACTTC. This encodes CATSPVSNYQETQYF.